Below, one TCR beta chain is given with its context. The antigen is not known. Generated by immunoSEQ multiplex PCR, the TCRdb table keeps only in-frame clones and is missing some. Here the sample spans several thousand clones, 90% to 97% being singletons. Blood collection times were about day -28 and days 30, 100, 180 posttransplant. The data stem from a study of T cell clonotyping in hematopoietic cell transplantation. General study results and limits: Higher Inverse Simpson Index values in graft donor and pretransplant recipient predicted broader posttransplant TCR diversity. After transplant, recipient diversity fell while pathologically expanded clonotypes grew through day 180. Cells were unsorted, so CD4 and CD8 contributions were not separated.

CDR1 and CDR2 from the germline V gene are MNHNY and SVGAGI (reference sequence). This CDR3 comprises 14 residues. Trimming took off 3 bases at V and 3 bases at J, with 12 bases between the two ends. The receptor was derived from a male patient aged 35-50 years who had an allogeneic stem cell transplant from a related donor, so the T cells may come from the graft donor. Some clones in this sample may be carry-over from other donors' samples. The sample in question was PBMCs, obtained 30 days after allogeneic stem cell transplant. V gene TRBV6-6 combines with J gene TRBJ2-7; weak D call: TRBD2 (5 bases). In DNA form, the CDR3 reads TGTGCCAGCAGTTATGGGCAGCGGAGCTACGAGCAGTACTTC. Its translation: CASSYGQRSYEQYF.